Listed here is a single TCR beta chain. What it recognizes is unknown. The data originate from a study of a mutant IDH1 vaccine in newly diagnosed glioma. Background on the study: Vaccines were begun 4-6 weeks after radiotherapy alone, or with temozolomide cycles. Study observations and caveats: Immune responses arising from the vaccine appeared in 80% to 95% of patients.

Sequencing was performed with immunoSEQ multiplex PCR; in TCRdb, only in-frame clones are kept and a portion is missing. Of about 64,000 clones in the sample, about 88% were seen once. The length of the CDR3 is 15 residues. The V gene's germline CDR1 is SGHRS and CDR2 YFSETQ. V gave up 4 bases and J gave up 3 bases; unmatched junction bases: 6. Time point here: week 11, during vaccination. A single vaccine dose contained 300 ug of mutant IDH1 20-mer peptide, and topical imiquimod was used with it. The chain uses TRBV5-1 and TRBJ2-2; TRBD1 aligns across 7 bases. Here the sequenced sample was PBMCs, taken from a glioma patient whose treatment included an IDH1 peptide vaccine. This receptor was identified in a woman between 45 and 60 years old with glioma. This CDR3 is CASSPWDSYTGELFF. In DNA form, the CDR3 reads TGCGCCAGCAGCCCGTGGGACAGTTACACCGGGGAGCTGTTTTTT.